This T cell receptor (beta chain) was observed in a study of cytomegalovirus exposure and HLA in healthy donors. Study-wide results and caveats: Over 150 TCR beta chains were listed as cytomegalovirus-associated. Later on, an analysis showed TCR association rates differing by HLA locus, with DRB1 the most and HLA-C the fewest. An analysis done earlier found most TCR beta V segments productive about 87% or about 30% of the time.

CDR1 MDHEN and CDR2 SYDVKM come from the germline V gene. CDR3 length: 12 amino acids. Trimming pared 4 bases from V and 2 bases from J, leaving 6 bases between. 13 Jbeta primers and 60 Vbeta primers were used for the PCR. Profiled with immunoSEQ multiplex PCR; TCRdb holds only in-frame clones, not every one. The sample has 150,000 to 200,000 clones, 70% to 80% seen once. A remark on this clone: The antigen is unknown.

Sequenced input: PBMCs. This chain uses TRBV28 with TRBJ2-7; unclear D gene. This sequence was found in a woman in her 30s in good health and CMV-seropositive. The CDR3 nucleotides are TGTGCCAGCAGTTCCCGAGCCTACGAGCAGTACTTC. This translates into CASSSRAYEQYF.